The rows below give T cell receptor beta chains drawn from one sample of a study of T cells in Graves' hyperthyroidism and ophthalmopathy. TCRdb called the multiplex PCR reads again in MiXCR, with one record for every CDR3 protein. The data hold some 180,000 distinct CDR3 sequences, with 17% observed a single time. Sequenced: blood. Receptor source: a woman aged 45-59 years with Graves' hyperthyroidism. The CDR3 runs from the conserved cysteine through the conserved F or W. The D gene is left open where the match is weak. Clone size is not always given. Where it is, it says once, few, many or a class for expanded clones.

v_call: TRBV6-1
j_call: TRBJ2-1
clone_size: many
d_call: TRBD2
cdr3_aa: CASSEARTSGYNEQFF
cdr3_nt: TGTGCCAGCAGTGAAGCGCGGACTAGCGGTTACAATGAGCAGTTCTTC

v_call: TRBV9
j_call: TRBJ2-1
clone_size: NA
d_call: NA
cdr3_aa: CASSPSVGHNEQFF
cdr3_nt: TGTGCCAGCAGCCCATCGGTGGGACACAATGAGCAGTTCTTC

v_call: TRBV5-4
j_call: TRBJ1-4
clone_size: few
d_call: TRBD1
cdr3_aa: CASSSATGAHEKLFF
cdr3_nt: TGTGCCAGCAGCTCGGCGACAGGGGCACATGAAAAACTGTTTTTT

v_call: TRBV11-3
j_call: TRBJ2-3
clone_size: many
d_call: NA
cdr3_aa: CASSLGSRIGDTQYF
cdr3_nt: TGTGCCAGCAGCTTAGGTTCCAGGATCGGGGATACGCAGTATTTT

v_call: TRBV7-2
j_call: TRBJ2-5
clone_size: NA
d_call: NA
cdr3_aa: CASSRNRGGQETQYF
cdr3_nt: TGTGCCAGCAGCAGGAACAGGGGGGGCCAAGAGACCCAGTACTTC

v_call: TRBV2
j_call: TRBJ2-7
clone_size: NA
d_call: NA
cdr3_aa: CASSVSANRQYEQYF
cdr3_nt: TGTGCCAGCAGTGTTTCTGCTAATAGACAGTACGAGCAGTACTTC

v_call: TRBV12-5
j_call: TRBJ2-2
clone_size: many
d_call: TRBD1
cdr3_aa: CASGLGHQGAGELFF
cdr3_nt: TGTGCTAGTGGTTTGGGACACCAGGGGGCCGGGGAGCTGTTTTTT

v_call: TRBV6-1
j_call: TRBJ2-2
clone_size: few
d_call: TRBD2
cdr3_aa: CASSPGTSYAGELFF
cdr3_nt: TGTGCCAGCAGTCCTGGGACTAGTTACGCCGGGGAGCTGTTTTTT

v_call: TRBV30
j_call: TRBJ1-1
clone_size: many
d_call: NA
cdr3_aa: CAWSLGRDTEAFF
cdr3_nt: TGTGCCTGGAGTCTTGGCAGGGACACTGAAGCTTTCTTT

v_call: TRBV12-3/TRBV12-4
j_call: TRBJ1-1
clone_size: many
d_call: NA
cdr3_aa: CASSFSGPQNTEAFF
cdr3_nt: TGTGCCAGCAGTTTTTCGGGTCCGCAGAACACTGAAGCTTTCTTT

v_call: TRBV20-1
j_call: TRBJ2-5
clone_size: many
d_call: TRBD1
cdr3_aa: CSAATGTVQTQYF
cdr3_nt: TGCAGTGCCGCTACCGGGACAGTTCAGACCCAGTACTTC

v_call: TRBV4-1
j_call: TRBJ1-4
clone_size: few
d_call: NA
cdr3_aa: CASSKGTLENEKLFF
cdr3_nt: TGCGCCAGCAGCAAGGGGACACTGGAAAATGAAAAACTGTTTTTT

v_call: TRBV7-9
j_call: TRBJ2-1
clone_size: many
d_call: NA
cdr3_aa: CASSLRREQFF
cdr3_nt: TGTGCCAGCAGCTTAAGGCGTGAGCAGTTCTTC

v_call: TRBV7-9
j_call: TRBJ2-3
clone_size: many
d_call: NA
cdr3_aa: CASSMDYDGTDTQYF
cdr3_nt: TGTGCCAGCAGCATGGACTACGATGGCACAGATACGCAGTATTTT

v_call: TRBV11-2
j_call: TRBJ2-1
clone_size: NA
d_call: TRBD2
cdr3_aa: CASSLSPGGTYNGQFF
cdr3_nt: TGTGCCAGCAGCTTATCTCCGGGGGGGACCTACAATGGACAGTTCTTC

v_call: TRBV6-1
j_call: TRBJ2-2
clone_size: many
d_call: TRBD2
cdr3_aa: CASGGGPDTGELFF
cdr3_nt: TGTGCCAGCGGCGGGGGTCCGGACACCGGGGAGCTGTTTTTT

v_call: TRBV6-1
j_call: TRBJ1-1
clone_size: NA
d_call: NA
cdr3_aa: CASSDLSVGFF
cdr3_nt: TGTGCCAGCAGTGACCTGTCGGTCGGTTTCTTT

v_call: TRBV6-5
j_call: TRBJ1-5
clone_size: NA
d_call: NA
cdr3_aa: CASSYELNDQPQHF
cdr3_nt: TGTGCCAGCAGTTACGAGCTAAACGATCAGCCCCAGCATTTT

v_call: TRBV9
j_call: TRBJ1-5
clone_size: NA
d_call: NA
cdr3_aa: CASSESFGQPQHF
cdr3_nt: TGTGCCAGCAGCGAGTCCTTCGGGCAGCCCCAGCATTTT

v_call: TRBV11-2
j_call: TRBJ2-7
clone_size: NA
d_call: TRBD1
cdr3_aa: CASSLVGTGIYEQYF
cdr3_nt: TGTGCCAGCAGCTTAGTGGGGACAGGGATCTACGAGCAGTACTTC

v_call: TRBV5-1
j_call: TRBJ2-7
clone_size: NA
d_call: NA
cdr3_aa: CASSLEIGVQDEQYF
cdr3_nt: TGCGCCAGCAGCTTGGAGATAGGGGTTCAGGACGAGCAGTACTTC

v_call: TRBV4-2
j_call: TRBJ1-2
clone_size: NA
d_call: NA
cdr3_aa: CASSQETATNYGYTF
cdr3_nt: TGTGCCAGCAGCCAAGAGACCGCAACTAACTATGGCTACACCTTC

v_call: TRBV5-6
j_call: TRBJ1-4
clone_size: NA
d_call: TRBD1
cdr3_aa: CASSSVPGQGNEKLFF
cdr3_nt: TGTGCCAGCAGCTCGGTTCCGGGACAGGGGAATGAAAAACTGTTTTTT